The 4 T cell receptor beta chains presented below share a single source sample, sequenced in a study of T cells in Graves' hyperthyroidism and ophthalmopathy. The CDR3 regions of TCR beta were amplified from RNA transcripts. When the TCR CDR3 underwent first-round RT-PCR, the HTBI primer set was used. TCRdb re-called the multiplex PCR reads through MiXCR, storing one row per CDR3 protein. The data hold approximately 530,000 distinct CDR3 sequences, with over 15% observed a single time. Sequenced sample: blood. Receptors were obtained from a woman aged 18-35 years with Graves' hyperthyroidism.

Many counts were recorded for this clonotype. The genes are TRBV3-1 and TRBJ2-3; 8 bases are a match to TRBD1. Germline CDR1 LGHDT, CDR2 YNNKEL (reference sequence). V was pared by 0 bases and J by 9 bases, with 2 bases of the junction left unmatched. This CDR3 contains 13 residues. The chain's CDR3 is CASSQERTGTQYF. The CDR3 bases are TGTGCCAGCAGCCAAGAGCGGACAGGGACGCAGTATTTT.

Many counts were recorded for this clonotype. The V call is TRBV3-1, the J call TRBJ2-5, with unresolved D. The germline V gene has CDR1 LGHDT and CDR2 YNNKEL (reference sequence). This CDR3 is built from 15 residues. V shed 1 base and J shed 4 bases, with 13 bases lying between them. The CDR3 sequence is CASSQVPRSIETQYF. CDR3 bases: TGTGCCAGCAGCCAAGTCCCTCGATCTATAGAGACCCAGTACTTC.

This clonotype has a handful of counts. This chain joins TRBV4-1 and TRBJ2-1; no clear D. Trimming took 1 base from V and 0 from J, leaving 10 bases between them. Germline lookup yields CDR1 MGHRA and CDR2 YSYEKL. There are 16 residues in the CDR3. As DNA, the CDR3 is TGCGCCAGCAGCCAAGGCAAATTAAGCTCCTACAATGAGCAGTTCTTC. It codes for CASSQGKLSSYNEQFF.

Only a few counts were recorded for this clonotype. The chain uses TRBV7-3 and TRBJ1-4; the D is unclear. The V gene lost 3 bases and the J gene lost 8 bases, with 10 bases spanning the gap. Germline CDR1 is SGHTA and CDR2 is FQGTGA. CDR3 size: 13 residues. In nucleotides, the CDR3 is TGTGCCAGCAGCTTGTATTCGGGGGAAAAACTGTTTTTT. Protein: CASSLYSGEKLFF.